This passage covers 6 T cell receptor beta chains from one sample sequenced in a study of a mutant IDH1 vaccine in newly diagnosed glioma (TCRdb year 2021). Libraries were prepared through the immunoSEQ multiplex PCR assay. TCRdb carries this immuneACCESS record with in-frame sequences only. Its versions omit some clonotypes, under half of them owing to an unresolved V gene in the studies checked, with the rest unexplained. For this sample there are around 92,000 clones; about four fifths appear just once. 7.4% of the sample lies in the top ten. The time point label on this specimen signifies: baseline, week 1 (first vaccination visit). What the treatment or condition label conveys for this sample: pre-vaccination baseline after standard-of-care therapy. The starting material was PBMCs, obtained from a glioma patient treated with radiotherapy, temozolomide or both. Every receptor here comes from a woman between 50 and 59 years old with glioma.

This chain uses TRBV21-1 with TRBJ2-5. TRBV21-1 is a documented pseudogene. The CDR3 contains 15 residues. In DNA form, the CDR3 reads TGTGCCAGCAGCAGGGGCCGGGGCCTCCAAGAGACCCAGTACTTC. Translating gives CASSRGRGLQETQYF.

The gene calls are TRBV2 and TRBJ1-2; D call uncertain. Germline CDR1 and CDR2: SNHLY and FYNNEI. The CDR3 spans 11 residues. The ends were cut back, 1 base at V and 7 bases at J, with 4 bases in the middle. CDR3 sequence (DNA): TGTGCCAGCAGTGAAGGGACTGGCTACACCTTC. Translated, it gives CASSEGTGYTF.

This clone appeared once. The chain has TRBV28 and TRBJ1-3; D perhaps matches TRBD1 (5 bases). The CDR3 consists of 14 residues. V was cut by 7 bases and J by 2 bases, with 12 bases left in between. The V gene's germline CDR1 is MDHEN and CDR2 SYDVKM. The chain's CDR3 is CASTRDGPGNTIYF. CDR3 sequence (DNA): TGTGCCAGCACCCGGGACGGCCCTGGAAACACCATATATTTT.

This rearrangement joins TRBV6-1 to TRBJ1-3; 9 positions match TRBD1. J lost 4 bases, V lost 6 bases, and 1 base had no gene match. Germline V gene lookup returns CDR1 MNHNS and CDR2 SASEGT. The CDR3 length is 13 residues. DNA for the CDR3: TGTGCCAGCAGAGGACAGGGGGGAAACACCATATATTTT. Translation: CASRGQGGNTIYF.

This clone was counted between two and nine times. The chain recombines TRBV5-1 with TRBJ1-4; 8 bases align to TRBD1. Per germline, CDR1 SGHRS and CDR2 YFSETQ. This CDR3 has 14 residues. With 4 bases clipped from V and 10 bases from J, the junction kept 9 bases outside the gene matches. For the CDR3, the DNA is TGCGCCAGCAGCCTCGGACAGGGCGGGCGAAAACTGTTTTTT. It yields the protein CASSLGQGGRKLFF.

V gene TRBV7-9 combines with J gene TRBJ1-2; no clear D. Trimming shortened V by 3 bases and J by 0 bases, and 8 bases separated the two germline ends. This CDR3 region has 14 residues. Germline CDR1 and CDR2: SEHNR and FQNEAQ (reference sequence). CDR3 amino acids: CASSFIRTNYGYTF. The CDR3 DNA reads as TGTGCCAGCAGCTTTATCAGGACTAACTATGGCTACACCTTC.